This is a list of T cell receptor beta chains from one sample in a study of blood T cell repertoires in COVID-19. Sequencing was performed with immunoSEQ multiplex PCR; in TCRdb, only in-frame clones are kept and a portion is missing. In the table there are roughly 330,000 clones, around 83% of which are singletons. The sample was peripheral blood. The receptor set was obtained from a woman aged 50 to 65 with acute or convalescent COVID-19. CDR3s include the opening cysteine and the closing phenylalanine or tryptophan. The order of the fields is J gene, V gene, CDR3 protein.

>TRBJ2-1|TRBV3-1/TRBV3-2
CASSQDTGGGNEQFF
>TRBJ1-2|TRBV4-1
CASSLVGQNGYTF
>TRBJ2-2|TRBV15
CATSRGTSENTGELFF
>TRBJ2-7|TRBV7-8
CASSPRTSGREQYF
>TRBJ1-2|TRBV7-2
CASSLEPGQINYGYTF
>TRBJ2-3|TRBV30
CAWSKTGGTDTQYF
>TRBJ2-7|TRBV7-2
CASSPTSGRSEQYF
>TRBJ2-1|TRBV21-1
CASSPTATLNNEQFF
>TRBJ2-7|TRBV7-2
CASSFASGSGDEQYF
>TRBJ2-1|TRBV5-4
CASSQTSGRGNEQFF
>TRBJ1-4|TRBV5-1
CASSSYATNEKLFF
>TRBJ2-7|TRBV20-1
CSASGNEQYF
>TRBJ1-6|TRBV3-1/TRBV3-2
CASSQKLAGYNSPLHF
>TRBJ1-4|TRBV28
CASSPTLGTGGEKLFF
>TRBJ1-1|TRBV19
CASSGRVSNTEAFF
>TRBJ2-5|TRBV6-5
CASGETQETQYF
>TRBJ1-2|TRBV29-1
CSANHAGDGYTF
>TRBJ2-7|TRBV18
CASHTTGVPYEQYF
>TRBJ1-1|TRBV19
CASHRGPNTEAFF
>TRBJ2-2|TRBV9
CASSPQGPTGELFF
>TRBJ2-1|TRBV7-2
CASSVRDSRQLNNEQFF
>TRBJ1-5|TRBV30
CAWRGQGVDQPQHF
>TRBJ1-2|TRBV27
CASKGGTGKGYTF
>TRBJ1-5|TRBV2
CASSESRTYNQPQHF
>TRBJ1-1|TRBV5-1
CASSWSQGGNTEAFF
>TRBJ1-4|TRBV2
CASSVRQGSSEKLFF
>TRBJ1-1|TRBV15
CATSRDRGGAGAFF
>TRBJ2-5|TRBV9
CASKPGSGGSRETQYF
>TRBJ1-3|TRBV28
CASSLESRQAPSGNTIYF
>TRBJ2-3|TRBV11-3
CASSTGLAVDTDTQYF
>TRBJ1-5|TRBV30
CAWSVGTGENQPQHF
>TRBJ1-2|TRBV6-6
CASSPPNRDYGYTF
>TRBJ1-3|TRBV2
CASSESPRPRAVSGNTIYF
>TRBJ2-1|TRBV4-1
CASSQEVAGASYNEQFF
>TRBJ2-3|TRBV11-2
CASSLEGDTQYF
>TRBJ2-7|TRBV11-3
CASSKGQEYEQYF
>TRBJ1-3|TRBV3-1/TRBV3-2
CASSIQLYSGNTIYF